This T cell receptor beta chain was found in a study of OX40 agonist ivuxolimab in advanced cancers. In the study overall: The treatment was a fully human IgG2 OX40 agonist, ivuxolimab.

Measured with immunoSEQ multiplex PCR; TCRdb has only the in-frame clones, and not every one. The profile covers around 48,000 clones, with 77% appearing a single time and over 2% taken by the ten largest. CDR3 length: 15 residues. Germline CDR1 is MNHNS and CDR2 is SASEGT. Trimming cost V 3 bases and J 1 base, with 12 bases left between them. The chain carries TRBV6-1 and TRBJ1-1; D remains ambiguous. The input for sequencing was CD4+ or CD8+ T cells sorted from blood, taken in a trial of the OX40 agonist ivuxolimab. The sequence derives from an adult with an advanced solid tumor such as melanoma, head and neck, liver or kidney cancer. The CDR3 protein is CASSDRLTSNTEAFF. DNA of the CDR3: TGTGCCAGCAGTGATCGACTGACGTCGAACACTGAAGCTTTCTTT.